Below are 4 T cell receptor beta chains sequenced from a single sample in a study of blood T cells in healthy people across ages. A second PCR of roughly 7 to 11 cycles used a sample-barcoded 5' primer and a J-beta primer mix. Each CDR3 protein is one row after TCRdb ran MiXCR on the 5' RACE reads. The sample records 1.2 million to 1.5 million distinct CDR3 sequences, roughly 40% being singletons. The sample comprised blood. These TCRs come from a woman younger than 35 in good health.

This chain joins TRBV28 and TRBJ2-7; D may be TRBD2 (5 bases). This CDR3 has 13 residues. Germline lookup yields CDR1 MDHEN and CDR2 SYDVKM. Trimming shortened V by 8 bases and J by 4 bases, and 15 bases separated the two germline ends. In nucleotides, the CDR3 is TGTGCCAGCGCTCGGGGAACCACTTACGAGCAGTACTTC. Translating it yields CASARGTTYEQYF.

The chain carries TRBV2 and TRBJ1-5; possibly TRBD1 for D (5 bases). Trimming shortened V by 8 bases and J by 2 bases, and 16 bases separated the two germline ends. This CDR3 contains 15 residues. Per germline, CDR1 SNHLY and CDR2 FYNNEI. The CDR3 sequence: CASGSQGVGNQPQHF. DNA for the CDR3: TGTGCCAGCGGGAGTCAGGGTGTGGGCAATCAGCCCCAGCATTTT.

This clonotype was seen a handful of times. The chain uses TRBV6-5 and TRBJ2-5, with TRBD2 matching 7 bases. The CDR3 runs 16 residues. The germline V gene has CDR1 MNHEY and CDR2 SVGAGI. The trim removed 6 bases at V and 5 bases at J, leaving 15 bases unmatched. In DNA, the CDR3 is TGTGCCAGCAGAAGAACCGGGACTAAGTCCACGGAGACCCAGTACTTC. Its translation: CASRRTGTKSTETQYF.

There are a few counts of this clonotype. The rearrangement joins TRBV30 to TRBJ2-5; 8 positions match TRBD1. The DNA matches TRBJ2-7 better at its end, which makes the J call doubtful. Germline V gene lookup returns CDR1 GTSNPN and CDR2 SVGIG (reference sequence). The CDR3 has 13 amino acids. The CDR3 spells CAWVGTGAYEQYF. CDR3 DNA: TGTGCCTGGGTAGGGACAGGCGCCTACGAGCAGTACTTC.